This TCR beta chain was sequenced for a study of T cells after yellow fever vaccination. Study at large: Where fractions had low cell numbers, libraries were prepared from them with the SMART-Seq v4 Ultra Low Input RNA kit. Study results and caveats: Booster samples showed a return of most primary-vaccination clones (about 97% CD4, around 88% CD8). Contamination by abundant bulk-population clonotypes could be present in FACS-sorted repertoires.

The V and J ends lost 6 bases and 4 bases, in that order; junction bases with no gene match: 8. CDR3 length: 14 amino acids. CDR1 and CDR2 from the germline V gene are DFQATT and SNEGSKA (reference sequence). With respect to this clonotype: Its antigen remains unknown.

UMIs and a universal primer site were added when TCR cDNA was made by 5'RACE template switching. TCRdb reprocessed the 5' RACE reads via MiXCR and lists one record per CDR3 protein. The data hold under 550,000 distinct CDR3 sequences, with 21% observed a single time. This chain joins TRBV20-1 and TRBJ1-2; 10 bases map to TRBD1. The source was PBMCs, collected roughly 20 days after the first yellow fever vaccination. The TCR originated in a man aged 18 to 35 who received the YFV17D yellow fever vaccine. The CDR3 reads CSARAGTGAYGYTF. CDR3 coding DNA: TGCAGTGCCAGGGCCGGGACAGGGGCCTATGGCTACACCTTC.